The 10 T cell receptor beta chains given below trace back to one sample, sequenced in a study of somatic mutations in cytotoxic T cells in rheumatoid arthritis. Using immunoSEQ multiplex PCR, the repertoire was profiled, and TCRdb retains in-frame clones only, with some absent. The data show some 25,000 clones, 82% seen once. The sequenced sample consisted of CD8+ T cells sorted from blood. The origin of the receptors is a man aged 45-65 years in good health.

The V gene is TRBV5-6, the J gene TRBJ1-2, with D possibly being TRBD1 (6 bases). The germline CDR1 and CDR2 sequences are SGHDT and YYEEEE. The CDR3 has 12 amino acids. Trimming left V 4 bases short and J 7 bases short, with 11 bases between. DNA of the CDR3: TGTGCCAGCAGCCCGGGGGCAACTGGCTACACCTTC. Its translation is CASSPGATGYTF.

This clone came up a few times. V is TRBV28 and J is TRBJ1-1; D gene unclear. CDR1 is MDHEN, CDR2 SYDVKM, per germline. This CDR3 comprises 13 residues. V dropped 3 bases and J dropped 0 bases, with 5 bases sitting between them. The CDR3 spells CASSFGLNTEAFF. CDR3 nucleotide sequence: TGTGCCAGCAGTTTTGGGTTGAACACTGAAGCTTTCTTT.

The J gene is TRBJ2-1, the V gene TRBV15, with D possibly TRBD2 on 5 matching bases. Germline CDR1 reads LNHNV; CDR2 reads YYDKDF (reference sequence). The V end was cut by 3 bases, the J end by 7 bases, with 10 bases between. CDR3 size: 13 residues. CDR3 protein: CATSRPLENEQFF. Written as DNA, the CDR3 is TGTGCCACCAGCAGGCCACTAGAGAATGAGCAGTTCTTC. Looking up the rest from reference TRBV15 and TRBJ2-1 gives the full variable domain: DAMVIQNPRYQVTQFGKPVTLSCSQTLNHNVMYWYQQKSSQAPKLLFHYYDKDFNNEADTPDNFQSRRPNTSFCFLDIRSPGLGDTAMYLCATSRPLENEQFFGPGTRLTVL.

This sequence joins TRBV13 and TRBJ2-7; no reliable D call. The CDR3 sequence is 17 residues long. V was shortened by 5 bases and J by 2 bases, with 22 bases between the two germline ends. CDR1 PRHDT and CDR2 FYEKMQ come from the germline V gene (reference sequence). The CDR3: CASSPYPWSGGTYEQYF. The CDR3 DNA reads as TGTGCCAGCAGCCCCTACCCTTGGTCTGGCGGAACCTACGAGCAGTACTTC.

V usage is TRBV5-6 and J usage is TRBJ1-1; D is possibly TRBD1 (5 bases). Per germline, CDR1 SGHDT and CDR2 YYEEEE. Trimming removed 2 bases at V and 3 bases at J, with 14 bases between. The CDR3 sequence is 15 residues long. The CDR3 DNA reads as TGTGCCAGCAGCTTTACAGACAGACCACACACTGAAGCTTTCTTT. It is translated as CASSFTDRPHTEAFF. Full variable domain (rest looked up from reference TRBV5-6 and TRBJ1-1): DAGVTQSPTHLIKTRGQQVTLRCSPKSGHDTVSWYQQALGQGPQFIFQYYEEEERQRGNFPDRFSGHQFPNYSSELNVNALLLGDSALYLCASSFTDRPHTEAFFGQGTRLTVV.

This chain connects TRBV27 to TRBJ2-3; D assignment may be TRBD1 or TRBD2 (5 bases each). The germline V gene encodes CDR1 MNHEY and CDR2 SMNVEV (reference sequence). The length of the CDR3 is 12 residues. Trimming took off 3 bases at V and 6 bases at J, with 7 bases between the two ends. CDR3 sequence reads: CASSFWGDTQYF. CDR3 DNA: TGTGCCAGCAGTTTTTGGGGGGATACGCAGTATTTT.

The chain couples TRBV13 to TRBJ2-7; TRBD1 is a possible D gene (5 bases). V lost 0 bases and J 3 bases, leaving 9 bases between the germline ends. Germline V gives CDR1 PRHDT, CDR2 FYEKMQ (reference sequence). The CDR3 is 14 residues long. The CDR3 DNA reads as TGTGCCAGCAGCTTAGGGCAGGGTTTCTACGAGCAGTACTTC. It codes for CASSLGQGFYEQYF.

This clone was counted only a few times. The chain employs TRBV10-3 and TRBJ1-1; a weak D match, TRBD1 (5 bases). Germline loops: CDR1 ENHRY, CDR2 SYGVKD. The CDR3 spans 11 residues. Trimming took 10 bases from V and 1 from J, leaving 7 bases between them. The CDR3 coding sequence is TGTGCCACCGGGACGAACACTGAAGCTTTCTTT. Translation: CATGTNTEAFF.

The chain joins TRBV5-6 to TRBJ2-7; D may be TRBD2 (6 bases). The CDR3 covers 13 residues. In germline, CDR1 is SGHDT, CDR2 YYEEEE. Trimming stripped 1 base from V and 5 bases from J, with 10 bases between. CDR3 coding DNA: TGTGCCAGCAGCTTGTATGGAGGGGACGAGCAGTACGTC. Protein: CASSLYGGDEQYV.

The chain couples TRBV29-1 to TRBJ2-1; TRBD1 agrees at 8 bases. Unmatched junction bases numbered 6, after V lost 6 bases and J lost 5 bases. The CDR3 consists of 13 residues. In germline, CDR1 is SQVTM, CDR2 ANQGSEA. CDR3 protein: CSVGQANNNEQFF. CDR3 sequence (DNA): TGCAGCGTGGGACAGGCGAATAACAATGAGCAGTTCTTC.